Sequencing of this T cell receptor beta chain was carried out in a study of blood T cell repertoires in COVID-19. Study details: Some COVID-19 samples were acute and others convalescent; all came from the United States, Italy and Spain. PBMCs, B-cell-depleted T cells, or T cells provided the cDNA or gDNA that made up the material.

In the original workflow: Researchers report that nucleated cell counts were estimated from reference gene primer amplification. The table came from immunoSEQ multiplex PCR; TCRdb's copy has only in-frame clones and leaves some out. The V and J calls and clone size were taken over from that table, and D and trimming were inferred from the DNA. The sample carries hundreds of thousands of clones, around 86% recorded once. The ends were cut back, 7 bases at V and 7 bases at J, with 9 bases in the middle. The CDR3 covers 11 residues. CDR1 and CDR2 from the germline V gene are SGHNT and YYREEE (reference sequence).

This chain links TRBV5-4 with TRBJ1-5; the D is unclear. The source is a human donor in a cohort sampled during active COVID-19. Sample: peripheral blood. The CDR3, as DNA: TGTGCCAGCGAGGAGACCCAGCCCCAGCATTTT. It codes for CASEETQPQHF.